What follows are 15 T cell receptor beta chains derived from one specimen sequenced in a study of cytomegalovirus exposure and HLA in healthy donors. This PCR relied on a set of 60 Vbeta primers and 13 Jbeta primers. Method: immunoSEQ multiplex PCR; TCRdb's copy keeps in-frame clones and lacks some. The data show about 250,000 clones, with approximately 84% seen just once and 0.24% held by the top ten. The sample consisted of PBMCs. The receptors were gathered from a girl aged 2 to 10 in good health and CMV-seronegative.

V usage is TRBV6-5 and J usage is TRBJ1-3; D is unresolved. The germline V gene has CDR1 MNHEY and CDR2 SVGAGI. V lost 7 bases to trimming and J lost 0 bases, with 13 bases between them. The CDR3 sequence is 15 residues long. In nucleotides, the CDR3 is TGTGCCAGCATGAGGGCGAGGAGCTCTGGAAACACCATATATTTT. It codes for CASMRARSSGNTIYF.

The chain employs TRBV2 and TRBJ2-2, with TRBD2 matching 12 bases. The germline CDR1 and CDR2 sequences are SNHLY and FYNNEI. J lost 1 base, V lost 4 bases, and 7 bases had no gene match. CDR3 size: 18 residues. DNA for the CDR3: TGTGCCAGCAGTGGGACTAGCGGGGACAGATGGAACACCGGGGAGCTGTTTTTT. This codes for CASSGTSGDRWNTGELFF. The full variable domain, in which reference TRBV2 and TRBJ2-2 provide the parts outside the CDR3, is EPEVTQTPSHQVTQMGQEVILRCVPISNHLYFYWYRQILGQKVEFLVSFYNNEISEKSEIFDDQFSVERPDGSNFTLKIRSTKLEDSAMYFCASSGTSGDRWNTGELFFGEGSRLTVL.

The rearrangement uses TRBV27 and TRBJ2-7, with 7 bases identical to TRBD1. Germline trimming cut 4 bases from V and 0 bases from J; bases unmatched to any gene: 18. The CDR3 has 19 amino acids. Germline CDR1 reads MNHEY; CDR2 reads SMNVEV (reference sequence). The CDR3 sequence: CASSSLQGPGVIPSYEQYF. The CDR3 nucleotides are TGTGCCAGCAGTTCCCTACAGGGGCCCGGAGTTATCCCCTCCTACGAGCAGTACTTC.

This clone was seen once. This chain links TRBV5-1 with TRBJ2-1; TRBD1 agrees at 9 bases. This CDR3 has 19 amino acids. V gave up 5 bases and J gave up 6 bases; unmatched junction bases: 21. Germline assignment: CDR1 SGHRS and CDR2 YFSETQ. The CDR3, as DNA: TGCGCCAGCAGAGCTTGGTCAGATATTGGGGACAGGGTGGTCAATGAGCAGTTCTTC. This codes for CASRAWSDIGDRVVNEQFF.

A few counts support this clone. The gene calls are TRBV20-1 and TRBJ2-3; perhaps TRBD2 as D (6 bases). The CDR3 has 9 amino acids. V was pared by 5 bases and J by 11 bases, with 8 bases between. CDR1 is DFQATT, CDR2 SNEGSKA, per germline (reference sequence). CDR3 sequence (DNA): TGCAGTGCTTTCGGGGGGCAGTATTTT. Its translation is CSAFGGQYF.

This rearrangement joins TRBV7-2 to TRBJ1-2; TRBD1 agrees at 8 bases. V was clipped by 6 bases and J by 3 bases; unmatched bases: 9. The germline CDR1 and CDR2 sequences are SGHTA and FQGNSA. This CDR3 spans 15 amino acids. The CDR3 DNA is TGTGCCAGCAGGGCCCGGACAGGGCTATACTATGGCTACACCTTC. Protein: CASRARTGLYYGYTF.

DNA of the CDR3: TGTGCCAGCAGTGAAGGTGGGGGCATGAACACTGAAGCTTTCTTT. Translated: CASSEGGGMNTEAFF. V is TRBV25-1 and J is TRBJ1-1, with a tentative D call TRBD1 (6 bases). The CDR3 totals 15 residues. The ends were cut back, 2 bases at V and 0 bases at J, with 10 bases in the middle. Germline CDR1 and CDR2: MGHDK and SYGVNS.

This clone has a single count. V and J are TRBV30 and TRBJ1-5; the D gene is possibly TRBD1 (6 bases). The V and J ends lost 1 base and 2 bases respectively, with 18 bases between them. In germline, CDR1 is GTSNPN, CDR2 SVGIG (reference sequence). CDR3 size: 17 residues. The chain's CDR3 is CAWSALRGEGGNQPQHF. In nucleotides, the CDR3 is TGTGCCTGGAGTGCACTCCGGGGGGAGGGGGGCAATCAGCCCCAGCATTTT.

The V gene is TRBV10-1, the J gene TRBJ2-7; D might be TRBD2 (6 bases). From germline, CDR1 is WNHNN and CDR2 SYGVQD (reference sequence). The CDR3 is 13 residues long. V lost 7 bases and J 0 bases, leaving 10 bases between the germline ends. This CDR3 reads CASIVGGSYEQYF. Written as DNA, the CDR3 is TGCGCCAGCATCGTGGGGGGCTCCTACGAGCAGTACTTC.

The chain employs TRBV15 and TRBJ2-1, with 9 bases fitting TRBD2. J was trimmed by 0 bases and V by 0 bases; bases with no gene match: 0. Germline V gene lookup returns CDR1 LNHNV and CDR2 YYDKDF (reference sequence). The CDR3 sequence is 16 residues long. CDR3: CATSRERGGSYNEQFF. The DNA of the CDR3 is TGTGCCACCAGCAGAGAGCGGGGGGGCTCCTACAATGAGCAGTTCTTC.

V is TRBV30 and J is TRBJ1-4; D might be TRBD1 (5 bases). CDR3 length equals 12 residues. Germline V CDR1 and CDR2: GTSNPN, SVGIG (reference sequence). V was pared by 1 base and J by 8 bases, with 8 bases between. Written as DNA, the CDR3 is TGTGCCTGGAGTGGGGGGGAGGAAAAACTGTTTTTT. Translation gives CAWSGGEEKLFF.

The rearrangement uses TRBV7-7 and TRBJ2-1; the D gene is possibly TRBD2 (6 bases). With 5 bases removed from V and 8 bases from J, the gap between germline ends came to 13 bases. CDR1 is SSHAT, CDR2 FNYEAQ, per germline (reference sequence). CDR3 length: 13 residues. The CDR3 loop is CASSLRLGDEQFF. The DNA of the CDR3 is TGTGCCAGCAGCCTCAGACTAGGGGATGAGCAGTTCTTC.

The V call is TRBV19, the J call TRBJ1-1; TRBD1 matches 12 bases. The germline CDR1 and CDR2 sequences are LNHDA and SQIVND (reference sequence). J gave up 5 bases and V 8 bases, and 6 bases lay outside the gene matches. The CDR3 runs 14 residues. CDR3 nucleotides: TGTGCCAGTTACCGGGACAGGGGGCGGACTGAAGCTTTCTTT. Its protein is CASYRDRGRTEAFF.

This chain links TRBV7-9 with TRBJ2-5; D is possibly TRBD1 (6 bases). The CDR3 spans 13 residues. V lost 5 bases, J lost 3 bases, and 10 bases lay in between. The germline V gene encodes CDR1 SEHNR and CDR2 FQNEAQ (reference sequence). The CDR3 protein is CASSQTGKETQYF. CDR3 DNA: TGTGCCAGCAGCCAAACAGGGAAAGAGACCCAGTACTTC.

To note about this clone: Other DNA sequences in this specimen translate into the identical CDR3. This chain joins TRBV4-1 and TRBJ2-7; 9 nucleotides line up with TRBD1. The CDR3 runs to 14 residues. The germline V gene encodes CDR1 MGHRA and CDR2 YSYEKL. V dropped 5 bases and J dropped 2; count of bases not matched to a gene: 4. CDR3 nucleotides: TGCGCCAGCAGCTACCGGGACAGGGCCTACGAGCAGTACTTC. Translated: CASSYRDRAYEQYF.